This passage covers 22 T cell receptor beta chains from one sample sequenced in a study of blood T cells in healthy people across ages. Through a sample-barcoded 5' primer and a J-beta primer mix, a second PCR was run for roughly 6 to 12 cycles. TCRdb independently ran MiXCR on the 5' RACE reads; one entry per CDR3 protein. This table has approximately 1.5 million distinct CDR3 sequences, about 35% appearing once. Source material: blood. The receptor source for this set is a woman aged 25 to 39 in good health.

This clonotype came up a few times. J is TRBJ2-1 and V is TRBV9, with TRBD2 matching over 14 bases. Germline V gene sequence: CDR1 SGDLS, CDR2 YYNGEE. The CDR3 contains 17 residues. V lost 4 bases to trimming and J lost 4 bases; unmatched junction nucleotides: 7. The chain's CDR3 is CASSSLGLAGGYNEQFF. The CDR3 DNA reads as TGTGCCAGCAGCTCTCTAGGACTAGCGGGGGGATACAATGAGCAGTTCTTC.

The V call is TRBV3-1, the J call TRBJ2-7; D call uncertain. Per germline, CDR1 LGHDT and CDR2 YNNKEL (reference sequence). The germline V and J ends were trimmed by 1 base and 2 bases, with 12 bases remaining between them. This CDR3 region has 15 residues. CDR3 sequence (DNA): TGTGCCAGCAGCCAAGGTGTAGAAGTAACCTACGAGCAGTACTTC. Protein: CASSQGVEVTYEQYF.

This clonotype was observed a few times. The CDR3 bases are TGCGCCAGCAGCTTGGCCGGACGACCGAGGGACAATGAGCAGTTCTTC. This codes for CASSLAGRPRDNEQFF. This chain joins TRBV5-1 and TRBJ2-1, with TRBD2 as a possible D gene (5 bases). Per germline, CDR1 SGHRS and CDR2 YFSETQ. The CDR3 consists of 16 residues. The ends were cut back, 0 bases at V and 5 bases at J, with 15 bases in the middle.

The rearrangement links TRBV12-3 or TRBV12-4 to TRBJ1-6, with D possibly being TRBD1 (6 bases). Trimming cost V 5 bases and J 6 bases, with 14 bases left between them. The CDR3 runs to 15 residues. DNA for the CDR3: TGTGCCAGCAGTGGGTTCGGGACATCTAATTCACCCCTCCACTTT. Translating gives CASSGFGTSNSPLHF.

This clonotype was found a few times. This chain links TRBV3-1 with TRBJ2-5; the D gene is possibly TRBD2 (5 bases). From germline, CDR1 is LGHDT and CDR2 YNNKEL (reference sequence). The V gene lost 0 bases and the J gene lost 4 bases, with 15 bases spanning the gap. The CDR3 is 16 residues long. This chain's CDR3 is CASSQEIGVRGETQYF. CDR3 sequence (DNA): TGTGCCAGCAGCCAAGAAATCGGGGTCCGTGGAGAGACCCAGTACTTC.

The V gene is TRBV3-1, the J gene TRBJ2-5; D not certain. Germline values: CDR1 LGHDT, CDR2 YNNKEL (reference sequence). This CDR3 is built from 14 residues. Deletions cut 4 bases from V and 2 bases from J, with 11 bases between. The CDR3 DNA follows: TGTGCCAGCAGCCTCCTGAGTACACAAGAGACCCAGTACTTC. Translating gives CASSLLSTQETQYF.

This chain connects TRBV2 to TRBJ2-7; D might be TRBD1 (5 bases). The assigned J gene may be wrong: the sequence end matches TRBJ2-5 better. The CDR3 has 14 amino acids. The germline gives CDR1 SNHLY, CDR2 FYNNEI. The CDR3 nucleotides read TGTGCCAGCAGAGTTCCCGGGTCCCAGGGGACCCAGTACTTC. Translated, it gives CASRVPGSQGTQYF.

This clonotype was seen only once. This sequence joins TRBV30 and TRBJ2-2, with a tentative D call TRBD1 (6 bases). CDR1 and CDR2 from the germline V gene are GTSNPN and SVGIG (reference sequence). The CDR3 is 12 amino acids. Trimming removed 3 bases from V and 7 bases from J, with 9 bases in between. For the CDR3, the DNA is TGTGCCTGGAGCGCGGACAGCGGGGAGCTGTTTTTT. Protein: CAWSADSGELFF.

The chain links TRBV20-1 to TRBJ1-6; TRBD1 matches 10 bases. Germline CDR1 and CDR2: DFQATT and SNEGSKA (reference sequence). The CDR3 totals 15 residues. V shed 5 bases and J 8 bases; nucleotides not matched to a gene: 9. The CDR3 DNA is TGCAGTGCTTCCTATTCGACAGGGGGCGATTCACCCCTCCACTTT. This translates into CSASYSTGGDSPLHF.

The V gene is TRBV5-1, the J gene TRBJ2-2; D remains unclear. Germline CDR1 is SGHRS and CDR2 is YFSETQ. This CDR3 has 14 amino acids. V gave up 0 bases and J gave up 5 bases, with 8 bases separating them. This CDR3 reads CASSLAQTTGELFF. As DNA, the CDR3 is TGCGCCAGCAGCTTGGCTCAGACGACCGGGGAGCTGTTTTTT.

This clonotype was detected a few times. The CDR3 here is CSVKWGPDTQYF. CDR3 coding DNA: TGCAGTGTCAAATGGGGCCCGGATACGCAGTATTTT. The V call is TRBV20-1, the J call TRBJ2-3; TRBD1 is a possible D gene (5 bases). The CDR3 loop spans 12 amino acids. Per the germline V gene, CDR1 is DFQATT and CDR2 is SNEGSKA (reference sequence). Deletions cut 7 bases from V and 6 bases from J, with 14 bases between.

V and J are TRBV6-5 and TRBJ1-5; D perhaps matches TRBD1 (6 bases). V dropped 7 bases and J dropped 0 bases, with 10 bases sitting between them. This CDR3 region has 14 residues. Germline assignment: CDR1 MNHEY and CDR2 SVGAGI. The CDR3 sequence: CASNEGGSNQPQHF. CDR3 sequence (DNA): TGTGCCAGCAACGAGGGGGGTAGCAATCAGCCCCAGCATTTT.

This clonotype turned up a few times. The chain couples TRBV20-1 to TRBJ2-4, with 7 bases identical to TRBD2. The J call is uncertain, as TRBJ2-7 better fits the DNA end. The V gene's germline CDR1 is DFQATT and CDR2 SNEGSKA (reference sequence). The CDR3 is 12 residues long. CDR3 nucleotide sequence: TGCAGTGCTGACGGGACTACGGGCGAGCAGTACTTC. Its translation is CSADGTTGEQYF.

This clonotype was observed a handful of times. The V call is TRBV27, the J call TRBJ2-4; perhaps D is TRBD1 or TRBD2 (5 bases each). Matching the DNA end better, TRBJ2-7 makes the J call doubtful. The CDR3 consists of 13 residues. Germline loops: CDR1 MNHEY, CDR2 SMNVEV (reference sequence). CDR3 residues: CASSYSRGDEQYF. CDR3 DNA sequence: TGTGCCAGCAGCTATAGTCGGGGCGACGAGCAGTACTTC.

CDR3 residues: CASSLAGGKNTQYF. The DNA of the CDR3 is TGCGCCAGCAGCTTGGCAGGGGGCAAAAATACGCAGTATTTT. The chain couples TRBV5-1 to TRBJ2-3; 8 bases fit TRBD1. The CDR3 consists of 14 residues. Germline-derived CDR1 and CDR2 are SGHRS and YFSETQ. The V and J ends lost 0 bases and 7 bases, in that order; junction bases with no gene match: 4.

The J gene is TRBJ1-2, the V gene TRBV3-1; TRBD1 aligns across 7 bases. Germline CDR1 is LGHDT and CDR2 is YNNKEL (reference sequence). Unmatched junction bases numbered 7, after V lost 9 bases and J lost 3 bases. CDR3 length: 13 amino acids. CDR3 bases: TGTGCCAGTACTCAAGACAGGGACTATGGCTACACCTTC. Its translation: CASTQDRDYGYTF.

The rearrangement links TRBV15 to TRBJ1-2; maybe TRBD1 (5 bases). Trimming left V 1 base short and J 2 bases short, with 14 bases between. The CDR3 contains 16 residues. Germline V gene data show CDR1 as LNHNV and CDR2 as YYDKDF (reference sequence). DNA of the CDR3: TGTGCCACCAGCAGAGGCCCAGGGTTCATAAACTATGGCTACACCTTC. Encoded protein: CATSRGPGFINYGYTF. The complete variable domain, with remaining parts taken from reference TRBV15 and TRBJ1-2, reads DAMVIQNPRYQVTQFGKPVTLSCSQTLNHNVMYWYQQKSSQAPKLLFHYYDKDFNNEADTPDNFQSRRPNTSFCFLDIRSPGLGDTAMYLCATSRGPGFINYGYTFGSGTRLTVV.

The chain joins TRBV12-3 or TRBV12-4 to TRBJ2-2; 8 bases line up with TRBD1. The trim removed 3 bases at V and 8 bases at J, leaving 8 bases unmatched. The CDR3 covers 15 residues. CDR3 loop: CASSLTPQGVGELFF. In nucleotides, the CDR3 is TGTGCCAGCAGTTTGACCCCACAGGGGGTGGGGGAGCTGTTTTTT.

The V and J genes are TRBV7-6 and TRBJ2-7; 9 bases are shared with TRBD1. The J call may be mistaken, given a closer DNA end match to TRBJ2-5. The CDR3 is 14 residues long. CDR1 and CDR2 from the germline V gene are SGHVS and FNYEAQ. CDR3 DNA sequence: TGTGCCAGCAGAGATACAGGGGGCGGAGAGACCCAGTACTTC. Its translation: CASRDTGGGETQYF.

This clonotype was seen a handful of times. V gene TRBV4-2 combines with J gene TRBJ1-1, with unresolved D. Looked up from germline, CDR1 is LGHNA and CDR2 is YNFKEQ. The CDR3 sequence is 14 residues long. Trimming removed 1 base from V and 11 bases from J, with 17 bases in between. The CDR3, as DNA: TGTGCCAGCAGCCAAGTTGGAACTCCCTCGATGGCTTTCTTT. Translating gives CASSQVGTPSMAFF.

This clonotype was recorded at least ten times. The chain combines TRBV20-1 with TRBJ2-1, with 8 positions matching TRBD2. Germline trimming cut 2 bases from V and 0 bases from J; bases unmatched to any gene: 3. The V gene's germline CDR1 is DFQATT and CDR2 SNEGSKA (reference sequence). This CDR3 is built from 15 residues. CDR3 protein: CSARTGTSSYNEQFF. The CDR3 coding sequence is TGCAGTGCTAGAACCGGGACTAGCTCCTACAATGAGCAGTTCTTC.

The CDR3 sequence is CSARDAKGAVYGYTF. The CDR3, as DNA: TGCAGTGCTAGAGATGCGAAGGGGGCGGTCTATGGCTACACCTTC. The J gene is TRBJ1-2, the V gene TRBV20-1, with 7 positions matching TRBD1. Trimming cost V 0 bases and J 4 bases; bases outside gene matches: 8. Germline V CDR1 and CDR2: DFQATT, SNEGSKA (reference sequence). There are 15 residues in the CDR3.